Following are 16 T cell receptor beta chains from one sample sequenced in a study of human T cells and chemical hapten exposure. Stated time point: pre-sensitization, week 0. Treatment reported: therapeutic diphenylcyclopropenone sensitization with weekly scalp DPC. The template was total RNA from unfractionated whole blood. TCRdb redid the calling of the RACE reads with MiXCR, one entry per CDR3 protein. The sample shows approximately 52,000 distinct CDR3 sequences, 8.5% to 10% of them seen only once. The sequencing used whole blood, collected in connection with sensitization to the hapten diphenylcyclopropenone (DPC). The source is a woman between 25 and 40 years old with alopecia areata. Some clones in this sample may be carry-over from other donors' samples.

V usage is TRBV7-2 and J usage is TRBJ2-2, with TRBD2 matching 7 bases. Germline CDR1 SGHTA, CDR2 FQGNSA. CDR3 length: 14 amino acids. J lost 5 bases, V lost 4 bases, and 4 bases had no gene match. The CDR3 bases are TGTGCCAGCAGCTCGACTAGCCGGACCGGGGAGCTGTTTTTT. Protein product: CASSSTSRTGELFF.

There are a few counts of this clonotype. The chain has TRBV20-1 and TRBJ2-7; TRBD1 agrees at 10 bases. This CDR3 region has 12 residues. Germline trimming cut 6 bases from V and 4 bases from J; bases unmatched to any gene: 3. Germline CDR1 reads DFQATT; CDR2 reads SNEGSKA (reference sequence). The CDR3: CSAGTGVYEQYF. CDR3 nucleotides: TGCAGTGCCGGGACAGGGGTGTACGAGCAGTACTTC.

The V and J genes are TRBV7-2 and TRBJ2-2; the match to TRBD2 covers 11 bases. The CDR3 is 16 amino acids. V lost 5 bases and J lost 3; bases outside the gene matches: 5. The germline V gene encodes CDR1 SGHTA and CDR2 FQGNSA. The chain's CDR3 is CASSALAGGYTGELFF. CDR3 in DNA: TGTGCCAGCAGCGCCCTAGCGGGGGGTTACACCGGGGAGCTGTTTTTT.

The table lists this clonotype with a few counts. V gene TRBV18 combines with J gene TRBJ1-5; 8 nucleotides agree with TRBD1. The CDR3 contains 16 residues. Germline CDR1 and CDR2: KGHSH and LQKENI. With V trimmed by 3 bases and J by 6 bases, 10 bases remained unmatched. CDR3 sequence reads: CASSPQGQGAGQPQHF. CDR3 DNA sequence: TGTGCCAGCTCACCCCAGGGCCAGGGGGCTGGTCAGCCCCAGCATTTT.

This clonotype has only a few counts. V usage is TRBV18 and J usage is TRBJ2-7, with D possibly matching TRBD1 (5 bases). Germline V CDR1 and CDR2: KGHSH, LQKENI. V lost 1 base and J lost 3, with 7 bases in between. This CDR3 contains 13 residues. CDR3 sequence: CASSPQGFYEQYF. The CDR3 nucleotides read TGTGCCAGCTCACCACAGGGGTTCTACGAGCAGTACTTC. The whole variable domain, remainder taken from reference TRBV18 and TRBJ2-7, is NAGVMQNPRHLVRRRGQEARLRCSPMKGHSHVYWYRQLPEEGLKFMVYLQKENIIDESGMPKERFSAEFPKEGPSILRIQQVVRGDSAAYFCASSPQGFYEQYFGPGTRLTVT.

This clonotype has just a few counts. The rearrangement links TRBV6-6 to TRBJ2-7; TRBD1 matches 11 bases. After removal of 5 bases from V and 0 bases from J, the junction contained 3 bases not matched to a gene. The CDR3 has 15 amino acids. CDR1 is MNHNY and CDR2 is SVGAGI in the germline V gene (reference sequence). The CDR3, as DNA: TGTGCCAGCAGTCGGACAGGGGGCAACTCCTACGAGCAGTACTTC. Its protein is CASSRTGGNSYEQYF.

This clonotype came up a few times. The gene calls are TRBV7-3 and TRBJ1-2; D is perhaps TRBD1 (5 bases). Germline assignment: CDR1 SGHTA and CDR2 FQGTGA. Trimming removed 5 bases from V and 0 bases from J, with 19 bases in between. The CDR3 contains 17 residues. CDR3 bases: TGTGCCAGCAGCCCTTCAAATTTCAGAGGGGCTAACTATGGCTACACCTTC. Protein: CASSPSNFRGANYGYTF.

CDR3 DNA sequence: TGTGCCAGCAGTTACGTCGGGGGGCCGAATCAGCCCCAGCATTTT. This translates into CASSYVGGPNQPQHF. V is TRBV6-6 and J is TRBJ1-5; weak D call: TRBD1 (6 bases). Germline V gene data show CDR1 as MNHNY and CDR2 as SVGAGI (reference sequence). V was trimmed by 2 bases and J by 4 bases, leaving 12 bases between them. CDR3 length: 15 residues.

CDR3 coding DNA: TGTGCCAGCAGCACAACAGGGTCTGGTGGGGCCAACGTCCTGACTTTC. Its protein product is CASSTTGSGGANVLTF. The gene calls are TRBV7-8 and TRBJ2-6, with D possibly TRBD1 on 6 matching bases. The CDR3 is 16 residues long. In germline, CDR1 is SGHVS, CDR2 FQNEAQ. V lost 5 bases and J lost 3, with 14 bases in between.

J is TRBJ2-1 and V is TRBV24-1, with 7 bases fitting TRBD1. Germline V gene sequence: CDR1 KGHDR, CDR2 SFDVKD. V dropped 7 bases and J dropped 7; count of bases not matched to a gene: 12. This CDR3 is built from 15 residues. The CDR3, as DNA: TGTGCCACCAGCGGATCCGGGACAGTCGATAATGAGCAGTTCTTC. This gives the protein CATSGSGTVDNEQFF.

This clonotype was recorded many times. The chain couples TRBV28 to TRBJ1-4; perhaps TRBD1 as D (6 bases). V gave up 9 bases and J gave up 8 bases, with 16 bases separating them. The V gene's germline CDR1 is MDHEN and CDR2 SYDVKM. The CDR3 loop spans 13 amino acids. This CDR3 is CASSGTLREKLFF. The CDR3 DNA sequence: TGTGCCAGTTCCGGGACACTGAGAGAAAAACTGTTTTTT.

This clonotype appeared many times. The V and J genes are TRBV29-1 and TRBJ1-2, with D possibly TRBD1 on 5 matching bases. From germline, CDR1 is SQVTM and CDR2 ANQGSEA. V lost 6 bases and J lost 2, with 10 bases in between. This CDR3 region has 12 residues. The CDR3 coding sequence is TGCAGCGTGCTGGACACAAACTATGGCTACACCTTC. Its protein is CSVLDTNYGYTF.

This clonotype has more than one count but fewer than ten. This chain links TRBV11-2 with TRBJ2-6; D ambiguous. CDR3 length: 12 amino acids. Between the trimmed V and J ends, which lost 1 base and 10 bases, there was a span of 5 bases. The germline CDR1 and CDR2 sequences are SGHAT and FQNNGV. The CDR3 sequence is CASSLGLNVLTF. CDR3 nucleotide sequence: TGTGCCAGCAGCTTAGGGCTAAACGTCCTGACTTTC.

The genes are TRBV25-1 and TRBJ2-7; D gene unclear. Germline CDR1 MGHDK, CDR2 SYGVNS. This CDR3 contains 11 residues. The V gene lost 4 bases and the J gene lost 6 bases, with 7 bases spanning the gap. The CDR3 DNA reads as TGTGCCAGCAGTGTTTCTAGCGAGCAGTACTTC. Translation: CASSVSSEQYF.

The chain carries TRBV25-1 and TRBJ2-7, with D perhaps matching TRBD2 (6 bases). The CDR3 totals 13 residues. Germline CDR1 is MGHDK and CDR2 is SYGVNS. Trimming left V 1 base short and J 9 bases short, with 13 bases between. The CDR3 spells CASSEFGRGGQYF. The DNA for the CDR3 is TGTGCCAGCAGTGAATTTGGGCGGGGAGGGCAGTACTTC.

This chain links TRBV6-2 or TRBV6-3 with TRBJ1-1, with TRBD1 as a possible D gene (5 bases). The CDR3 is made up of 15 amino acids. Trimming stripped 4 bases from V and 0 bases from J, with 12 bases between. CDR1 is MNHEY, CDR2 SVGEGT, per germline. This CDR3 is CASSFRGLMNTEAFF. The CDR3 region has the DNA TGTGCCAGCAGTTTTAGGGGACTCATGAACACTGAAGCTTTCTTT.